These 11 T cell receptor beta chains came from one sample sequenced in a study of blood T cell repertoires in COVID-19. The data were produced by immunoSEQ multiplex PCR, yet TCRdb's version contains in-frame clones alone and is incomplete. Of 250,000 to 300,000 clones listed, around 88% are singletons. Sequenced: peripheral blood. The receptors come from a young woman who had recovered from COVID-19.

The V gene is TRBV29-1, the J gene TRBJ2-7; D is unclear. CDR3 length: 11 amino acids. Between the trimmed V and J ends, which lost 1 base and 4 bases, there was a span of 5 bases. Germline V gene lookup returns CDR1 SQVTM and CDR2 ANQGSEA. The CDR3 DNA sequence: TGCAGCGTTGAAGTTTCGTACGAGCAGTACTTC. Translated, it gives CSVEVSYEQYF.

The J gene is TRBJ1-4, the V gene TRBV19; TRBD1 might be the D (5 bases). CDR1 and CDR2 (germline): LNHDA, SQIVND (reference sequence). V lost 10 bases and J lost 4, with 19 bases in between. The length of the CDR3 is 15 residues. The CDR3 DNA is TGTGCCACCAAAATACCGGGACTGCTTAATGAAAAACTGTTTTTT. It is translated as CATKIPGLLNEKLFF.

This clone was seen a handful of times. The CDR3 DNA reads as TGTGCCAGCAGCTTCAGGGGATCGAACACCGGGGAGCTGTTTTTT. Its translation is CASSFRGSNTGELFF. The chain recombines TRBV7-9 with TRBJ2-2, with TRBD1 as a possible D gene (6 bases). V was cut by 3 bases and J by 0 bases, with 8 bases left in between. Germline V gene lookup returns CDR1 SEHNR and CDR2 FQNEAQ (reference sequence). The CDR3 runs 15 residues.

This clone is a singleton in its sample. This rearrangement joins TRBV6-1 to TRBJ1-3; D remains unclear. Per germline, CDR1 MNHNS and CDR2 SASEGT. V was shortened by 3 bases and J by 0 bases, with 12 bases between the two germline ends. The CDR3 contains 16 residues. CDR3 region: CASSDISVYSGNTIYF. CDR3 sequence (DNA): TGTGCCAGCAGTGATATTTCCGTGTACTCTGGAAACACCATATATTTT.

This clone was recorded once. One junction end disagrees with the germline gene, perhaps due to a read error. The chain uses TRBV4-1 and TRBJ1-4, with no clear D. This CDR3 has 15 amino acids. CDR1 is MGHRA and CDR2 is YSYEKL in the germline V gene. This CDR3 is CASSEERVFHEKLFF. DNA of the CDR3: TGCGCCAGCAGCGAAGAGAGGGTCTTCCATGAAAAACTGTTTTTT.

The chain carries TRBV10-2 and TRBJ2-7; D is unresolved. V was pared by 0 bases and J by 5 bases, with 8 bases between. Germline V gene sequence: CDR1 WSHSY, CDR2 SAAADI. This CDR3 region has 13 residues. CDR3 sequence: CASSESRRNEQYF. The CDR3 DNA reads TGCGCCAGCAGTGAGTCGAGGCGCAACGAGCAGTACTTC.

The gene calls are TRBV28 and TRBJ2-3, with 9 positions matching TRBD1. J was trimmed by 2 bases and V by 8 bases; bases with no gene match: 17. There are 18 residues in the CDR3. Germline CDR1 and CDR2: MDHEN and SYDVKM. This CDR3 is CASGCTGGAYMITDTQYF. The CDR3 DNA is TGTGCCAGCGGATGCACAGGGGGCGCGTATATGATCACAGATACGCAGTATTTT.

Of note for this clone: Relative to the germline gene, one junction end is altered; a read error may explain this. The chain couples TRBV5-1 to TRBJ1-6, with TRBD1 as a possible D gene (6 bases). From germline, CDR1 is SGHRS and CDR2 YFSETQ. There are 16 residues in the CDR3. The CDR3 coding sequence is TGCGCCAGCAGTTCCCGGGGGGGGGCCTACAATTCACCCCTCCACTTT. It yields the protein CASSSRGGAYNSPLHF.

This clone appeared a few times. The rearrangement links TRBV2 to TRBJ1-1; the D gene is possibly TRBD1 (5 bases). Trimming removed 2 bases at V and 3 bases at J, with 22 bases between. The CDR3 extends over 18 amino acids. The germline V gene has CDR1 SNHLY and CDR2 FYNNEI. The CDR3 is CASSESREYPSGHTEAFF. Here the CDR3 DNA reads TGTGCCAGCAGTGAATCCCGGGAGTACCCATCAGGGCACACTGAAGCTTTCTTT. Looking up the rest from reference TRBV2 and TRBJ1-1 gives the full variable domain: EPEVTQTPSHQVTQMGQEVILRCVPISNHLYFYWYRQILGQKVEFLVSFYNNEISEKSEIFDDQFSVERPDGSNFTLKIRSTKLEDSAMYFCASSESREYPSGHTEAFFGQGTRLTVV.

This clone was seen a handful of times. The rearrangement uses TRBV29-1 and TRBJ2-7, with D uncertain. This CDR3 is built from 12 residues. V lost 7 bases and J lost 2, with 12 bases in between. From germline, CDR1 is SQVTM and CDR2 ANQGSEA. The CDR3 here is CSACTTPYEQYF. The CDR3 coding sequence is TGCAGCGCCTGTACGACTCCCTACGAGCAGTACTTC.

This clone came up a few times. V usage is TRBV11-3 and J usage is TRBJ2-1; 9 bases are shared with TRBD1. After removal of 5 bases from V and 2 bases from J, the junction contained 13 bases not matched to a gene. Per the germline V gene, CDR1 is SGHNT and CDR2 is YENEEA. The CDR3 runs to 18 residues. DNA for the CDR3: TGTGCCAGCAGCCGCACTAATTGGACAGGGGCAACCTACAATGAGCAGTTCTTC. The encoded protein is CASSRTNWTGATYNEQFF.